Listed below are T cell receptor beta chains from one sample, sequenced in a study of CD8+ T cells in alopecia areata. Assay used: immunoSEQ multiplex PCR; TCRdb lists only in-frame clones, some missing. The sample yields more than 200,000 clones, about 40% seen once. The sequences come from CD4+ T cells sorted from blood, collected at approximately week 36, from a patient treated with tofacitinib. Receptors were obtained from a human donor with alopecia areata. Each CDR3 is given with its conserved first and last residue. A D gene is named only where the DNA matches it firmly. Clone size is stated in some rows and not others, as once, few, many or a class when expanded.

abundance,v_gene,j_gene,d_gene,CDR3nt,CDR3aa
.,TRBV6-5,TRBJ1-1,.,TGTGCCAGCAGTCCACCCGGGGTTCCTGGGAGAGCTTTCTTT,CASSPPGVPGRAFF
few,TRBV30,TRBJ1-4,TRBD1,TGTGCCTGGTCTTACCGGGACAGGGCTGAAAAACTGTTTTTT,CAWSYRDRAEKLFF
.,TRBV5-1,TRBJ2-1,.,TGCGCCAGCAGCTCATCTTTTGACAATGAGCAGTTCTTC,CASSSSFDNEQFF
once,TRBV2,TRBJ2-7,.,TGTGCCTATTCAAGCGGGCGTCCTCCCTACGAGCAGTACTTC,CAYSSGRPPYEQYF
.,TRBV28,TRBJ1-5,.,TGTGCCAGCAGTTCGACGGGGGGCAATCAGCCCCAGCATTTT,CASSSTGGNQPQHF
.,TRBV7-3,TRBJ2-2,.,TGTGCCAGCAGCTTAATCAGGGCCGGGGAGCTGTTTTTT,CASSLIRAGELFF
.,TRBV4-2,TRBJ1-4,.,TGTGCCAGCAGCCAAAGGGCAGGCGTTGAAAAACTGTTTTTT,CASSQRAGVEKLFF
many,TRBV2,TRBJ2-1,TRBD2,TGTGCCAGCAGGCAAAGACTAGCGGAGGGGGCCGGGCAGTTCTTC,CASRQRLAEGAGQFF
.,TRBV7-3,TRBJ1-1,.,TGTGCCAGCAGCTTAGGTCCGGGGAACACTGAAGCTTTCTTT,CASSLGPGNTEAFF
.,TRBV10-3,TRBJ2-7,.,TGTGCCATCAGTGATAGGACAGGCGCGAGCGGGGAGCAGTACTTC,CAISDRTGASGEQYF
many,TRBV7-2,TRBJ2-3,TRBD2,TGTGCCAGCAGCTCTAGCCCTAGCGGGAGTGGAGGTACGCAGTATTTT,CASSSSPSGSGGTQYF
.,TRBV7-2,TRBJ2-2,.,TGTGCCAGCAGCTTAGATTGGGCGAGTACGAACACCGGGGAGCTGTTTTTT,CASSLDWASTNTGELFF
.,TRBV12-5,TRBJ2-1,TRBD2,TGTGCTAGTGGGACCTCGGGACTATCAAATGAGCAGTTCTTC,CASGTSGLSNEQFF
.,TRBV9,TRBJ2-3,.,TGTGCCAGCAGCACAGATACGCAGTATTTT,CASSTDTQYF
.,TRBV5-1,TRBJ1-1,.,TGCGCCAGCAGTTCGGTAGGGGGTGAAGCTTTCTTT,CASSSVGGEAFF
.,TRBV10-3,TRBJ1-1,TRBD1,TGTGCCATCAGTGAGCTGACAGGGATAAACACTGAAGCTTTCTTT,CAISELTGINTEAFF
few,TRBV29-1,TRBJ2-3,TRBD1,TGCAGCGCCTCCGGGACAGGGGACACAGATACGCAGTATTTT,CSASGTGDTDTQYF
few,TRBV18,TRBJ1-2,.,TGTGCCAGCTCACCTCGGCGGGGTGGCTACACCTTC,CASSPRRGGYTF
.,TRBV7-2,TRBJ1-4,.,TGTGCCAGCAGCTTAGCCGGGACGCGGGTGTTTTTT,CASSLAGTRVFF
.,TRBV29-1,TRBJ2-3,.,TGCAGCGTCAGACTATGGGCAGATACGCAGTATTTT,CSVRLWADTQYF
.,TRBV5-4,TRBJ2-1,TRBD2,TGTGCCAGCAGTTTTCTAGCGGGAGACAATTACAATGAGCAGTTCTTC,CASSFLAGDNYNEQFF
.,TRBV2,TRBJ1-5,.,TGTGCCAGCAGTGAATCTGGTACACCTAGGGAGCCCCAGCATTTT,CASSESGTPREPQHF
few,TRBV15,TRBJ2-2,TRBD1,TGTGCCACCAGCGTCCGGGACAGAGATAGGGGGGAGCTGTTTTTT,CATSVRDRDRGELFF
.,TRBV4-1,TRBJ1-1,.,TGCGCCAGCAGCCAAGTCGGGGGAGGAGCTTTCTTT,CASSQVGGGAFF
many,TRBV9,TRBJ2-7,TRBD1,TGTGCCAGCAGCGTAATGGGACAGGGGATGGACGAGCAGTACTTC,CASSVMGQGMDEQYF
.,TRBV2,TRBJ2-5,TRBD1,TGTGCCAGCATGATGGACAGGGGACAAGAGACCCAGTACTTC,CASMMDRGQETQYF
few,TRBV29-1,TRBJ2-5,TRBD2,TGCAGCGTTGAACTCGGGGTAGCGGGACCCCAAGAGACCCAGTACTTC,CSVELGVAGPQETQYF
few,TRBV4-2,TRBJ2-3,TRBD2,TGTGCCAGCAGCCGGACCCTCGGGGCGGGAGCGGCAGATACGCAGTATTTT,CASSRTLGAGAADTQYF
.,TRBV20-1,TRBJ1-1,.,TGCAGTGCTAGGCTAAACACTGAAGCTTTCTTT,CSARLNTEAFF
.,TRBV30,TRBJ1-1,.,TGTGCCTGGAGTGTACGGGCAGGAGGGGTCGGCACTGAAGCTTTCTTT,CAWSVRAGGVGTEAFF
few,TRBV28,TRBJ1-5,.,TGTGCCAGCAGTCCCCCCCCGAATCAGCCCCAGCATTTT,CASSPPPNQPQHF
few,TRBV29-1,TRBJ1-3,.,TGCAGCGTGATGGACAGTCTCCTCTCTGGAAACACCATATATTTT,CSVMDSLLSGNTIYF
.,TRBV7-2,TRBJ2-7,.,TGTGCCAGCAGTACAGCCTACGAGCAGTACTTC,CASSTAYEQYF
few,TRBV5-6,TRBJ2-4,TRBD2,TGTGCCAGCAGCACTGGCACTAGCGGGAGGTTAGGCATTCAGTACTTC,CASSTGTSGRLGIQYF
.,TRBV29-1,TRBJ1-3,.,TGCAGCGTTGAGGGCAGGGGTGGAAACACCATATATTTT,CSVEGRGGNTIYF
.,TRBV5-1,TRBJ2-4,TRBD2,TGCGCCAGCAGCTTGGGGGCTAGCGGGGTGTCCAAAAACATTCAGTACTTC,CASSLGASGVSKNIQYF
few,TRBV7-9,TRBJ2-4,TRBD2,TGTGCCATAAGAGTGGGAGCGGGAGATGGAAACATTCAGTACTTC,CAIRVGAGDGNIQYF
.,TRBV30,TRBJ1-2,.,TGTGCCTGGGAGATCAGGGGAGGGCAAACCTTC,CAWEIRGGQTF
.,TRBV25-1,TRBJ1-2,.,TGTGCCAGCAGTGTTTATGGTGGCTACACCTTC,CASSVYGGYTF
.,TRBV6-5,TRBJ1-5,.,TGTGCTGCATTTACCCACCAAGGGGAGCCCCAGCATTTT,CAAFTHQGEPQHF
.,TRBV4-2,TRBJ2-5,TRBD2,TGTGCCAGCAGCCGCAGGTCCCCCACCGGGACTAGCGCGTACCAAGAGACCCAGTACTTC,CASSRRSPTGTSAYQETQYF
few,TRBV5-1,TRBJ2-2,.,TGCGCCAGCAGCTTGCCCGGGGAGCTGTTTTTT,CASSLPGELFF